The next 17 T cell receptor beta chains were all read from a single sample in a study of cytomegalovirus exposure and HLA in healthy donors. Primers for the PCR totalled 60 Vbeta and 13 Jbeta. Method: immunoSEQ multiplex PCR; TCRdb's copy keeps in-frame clones and lacks some. The table has 150,000 to 200,000 clones, around two thirds seen once. The specimen sequenced was PBMCs. Every receptor here comes from a man aged 35-49 years in good health and CMV-seronegative.

This clone turned up a few times. V and J are TRBV7-2 and TRBJ1-6; 8 positions match TRBD1. The CDR3 has 15 amino acids. Looked up from germline, CDR1 is SGHTA and CDR2 is FQGNSA. Trimming took 2 bases from V and 10 from J; bases not matched to a gene: 7. CDR3 in amino acids: CASSLRQGAESPLHF. For the CDR3, the DNA is TGTGCCAGCAGCTTAAGGCAGGGGGCAGAATCACCCCTCCACTTT.

The J gene is TRBJ2-3, the V gene TRBV6-1; TRBD1 agrees at 11 bases. The CDR3 loop spans 14 amino acids. CDR1 MNHNS and CDR2 SASEGT come from the germline V gene. Trimming at V came to 6 bases and at J to 3 bases, leaving 2 bases not matched to a gene. In nucleotides, the CDR3 is TGTGCCAGCAGCCGGGACAGGGGGACAGATACGCAGTATTTT. It specifies CASSRDRGTDTQYF.

The V gene is TRBV2, the J gene TRBJ1-1, with D maybe TRBD1 (5 bases). Looked up from germline, CDR1 is SNHLY and CDR2 is FYNNEI. V was cut by 4 bases and J by 0 bases, with 9 bases left in between. The CDR3 length is 14 residues. CDR3 loop: CASSGWTLNTEAFF. CDR3 sequence (DNA): TGTGCCAGCAGTGGGTGGACATTGAACACTGAAGCTTTCTTT.

This clone was seen once. The chain recombines TRBV6-1 with TRBJ1-6; the D is unclear. CDR3 length equals 13 residues. With 8 bases removed from V and 10 bases from J, the gap between germline ends came to 15 bases. Germline V gene sequence: CDR1 MNHNS, CDR2 SASEGT. CDR3 DNA sequence: TGTGCCAGCCACCCCACAGTAAGGTCACCCCTCCACTTT. Encoded protein: CASHPTVRSPLHF.

This clone was seen only a few times. The V and J genes are TRBV11-2 and TRBJ2-1, with 10 nucleotides matching TRBD2. Losses at the gene ends were 7 bases for V and 2 bases for J; bases not matched to a gene: 8. Germline CDR1 and CDR2: SGHAT and FQNNGV. The CDR3 contains 16 residues. The CDR3 is CASKLLAGAAYNEQFF. The CDR3 DNA reads TGTGCCAGCAAGCTCCTAGCGGGAGCAGCCTACAATGAGCAGTTCTTC. Together with reference TRBV11-2 and TRBJ2-1, the CDR3 gives the full variable domain: EAGVAQSPRYKIIEKRQSVAFWCNPISGHATLYWYQQILGQGPKLLIQFQNNGVVDDSQLPKDRFSAERLKGVDSTLKIQPAKLEDSAVYLCASKLLAGAAYNEQFFGPGTRLTVL.

A few counts support this clone. V and J are TRBV6-5 and TRBJ1-2; maybe TRBD1 (6 bases). CDR3 length: 13 residues. The ends were cut back, 6 bases at V and 6 bases at J, with 14 bases in the middle. Germline V gives CDR1 MNHEY, CDR2 SVGAGI. The CDR3 coding sequence is TGTGCCAGCAGCCCGGACAGCTCCCATGGCTACACCTTC. It specifies CASSPDSSHGYTF.

As to this clone: A read error may produce the germline difference seen at one junction end. The V gene is TRBV14, the J gene TRBJ1-1; 10 bases align to TRBD1. The CDR3 has 16 residues. Germline loops: CDR1 SGHDN, CDR2 FVKESK. The CDR3 DNA reads as TGTGCCGGCAGCCTCGACAGGGGGCGGGTATTTACTGAAGCTTTCTTT. It translates to CAGSLDRGRVFTEAFF.

This chain joins TRBV5-4 and TRBJ1-1, with D unclear. The CDR3 covers 14 residues. CDR1 and CDR2 from the germline V gene are SGHNT and YYREEE (reference sequence). Trimming left V 2 bases short and J 3 bases short, with 11 bases between. The CDR3 nucleotides read TGTGCCAGCAGCTTCGTAGGCGACTACACTGAAGCTTTCTTT. It translates to CASSFVGDYTEAFF.

This chain connects TRBV6-4 to TRBJ2-1; weak D call: TRBD2 (7 bases). CDR3 size: 13 residues. Trimming stripped 2 bases from V and 8 bases from J, with 10 bases between. The germline gives CDR1 MRHNA, CDR2 SNTAGT. CDR3 coding DNA: TGTGCCAGCAGTGACGAAGGGGGGGATGAGCAGTTCTTC. Protein sequence: CASSDEGGDEQFF.

This clone was picked up one time. This chain links TRBV19 with TRBJ2-2; D unclear. Trimming shortened V by 2 bases and J by 7 bases, and 11 bases separated the two germline ends. The CDR3 runs 14 residues. CDR1 LNHDA and CDR2 SQIVND come from the germline V gene (reference sequence). The CDR3 spells CASSIPLGFGELFF. The DNA for the CDR3 is TGTGCCAGTAGTATACCCCTCGGGTTCGGGGAGCTGTTTTTT.

The rearrangement uses TRBV19 and TRBJ1-4; D is possibly TRBD1 (5 bases). Germline values: CDR1 LNHDA, CDR2 SQIVND (reference sequence). V dropped 4 bases and J dropped 3 bases, with 15 bases sitting between them. The length of the CDR3 is 16 residues. DNA of the CDR3: TGTGCCAGTAGTAGCCCCTCCCGGGGGGCTAATGAAAAACTGTTTTTT. Protein: CASSSPSRGANEKLFF.

The chain has TRBV11-3 and TRBJ1-1; D possibly corresponds to TRBD1 (5 bases). V shed 2 bases and J shed 11 bases, with 15 bases lying between them. CDR1 and CDR2 (germline): SGHNT, YENEEA. The CDR3 runs 13 residues. As DNA, the CDR3 is TGTGCCAGCAGCTTAAAATCGGACACCGGGGCTTTCTTT. Its translation is CASSLKSDTGAFF.

This clone was seen repeatedly, ten times or more. The rearrangement links TRBV5-1 to TRBJ2-2; a weak D match, TRBD1 (6 bases). CDR3 length: 16 amino acids. Germline V CDR1 and CDR2: SGHRS, YFSETQ. Deletions cut 2 bases from V and 0 bases from J, with 11 bases between. CDR3 coding DNA: TGCGCCAGCAGCTTCGGCAGGGGCCCGAACACCGGGGAGCTGTTTTTT. It translates to CASSFGRGPNTGELFF. Based on the CDR3 plus reference TRBV5-1 and TRBJ2-2, the full variable domain is KAGVTQTPRYLIKTRGQQVTLSCSPISGHRSVSWYQQTPGQGLQFLFEYFSETQRNKGNFPGRFSGRQFSNSRSEMNVSTLELGDSALYLCASSFGRGPNTGELFFGEGSRLTVL.

The CDR3 spells CASSLAWTSGLETQYF. CDR3 nucleotide sequence: TGTGCCAGCAGCTTAGCGTGGACTAGCGGTTTAGAGACCCAGTACTTC. The J gene is TRBJ2-5, the V gene TRBV11-2, with 10 positions matching TRBD2. V lost 1 base, J lost 4 bases, and 6 bases stayed unmatched. The CDR3 consists of 16 residues. Per germline, CDR1 SGHAT and CDR2 FQNNGV.

The CDR3 protein is CASSRQYNNEQFF. In nucleotides, the CDR3 is TGTGCCAGTAGTAGACAGTATAACAATGAGCAGTTCTTC. The rearrangement uses TRBV19 and TRBJ2-1; D is perhaps TRBD1 (5 bases). This CDR3 has 13 residues. Germline V gene lookup returns CDR1 LNHDA and CDR2 SQIVND (reference sequence). V was shortened by 4 bases and J by 5 bases, with 9 bases between the two germline ends.

CDR3 DNA: TGTGCCAGCAGTGAATTTGCACAGGGGGAAGGCTACACCTTC. Residues: CASSEFAQGEGYTF. V usage is TRBV25-1 and J usage is TRBJ1-2, with 8 bases identical to TRBD1. CDR3 size: 14 residues. Germline loops: CDR1 MGHDK, CDR2 SYGVNS. V lost 1 base and J lost 8; bases outside the gene matches: 6.

The chain uses TRBV30 and TRBJ1-2; D is perhaps TRBD1 (5 bases). V lost 1 base, J lost 4 bases, and 10 bases lay in between. This CDR3 is built from 13 residues. The germline V gene encodes CDR1 GTSNPN and CDR2 SVGIG (reference sequence). CDR3 loop: CAWSGQQPYGYTF. CDR3 bases: TGTGCCTGGAGTGGACAGCAGCCCTATGGCTACACCTTC.